Given below is one T cell receptor (beta chain) in context. The antigen remains undetermined. The sample comes from a study of cytomegalovirus exposure and HLA in healthy donors. On the study more broadly: Within an early data release were 85 million or so unique TCRs drawn from HLA-typed donors. Whole-study findings and limits: Researchers reported from a later analysis that most CMV-associated TCR beta chains appeared HLA-restricted.

Germline CDR1 and CDR2: ENHRY and SYGVKD. Trimming cost V 10 bases and J 2 bases; bases outside gene matches: 8. The CDR3 extends over 14 amino acids. CMV serostatus was not recorded for this donor. The PCR used 60 Vbeta and 13 Jbeta primers. This table comes from immunoSEQ multiplex PCR, and its TCRdb copy is limited to in-frame clones, with some not included. The sample contains some 150,000 clones, 72% of which appear only once. The sequenced sample was PBMCs. The V and J genes are TRBV10-3 and TRBJ2-7; TRBD1 agrees at 10 bases. This TCR was recovered from a human donor in good health. The CDR3 sequence is CATKGQGVTYEQYF. The DNA of the CDR3 is TGTGCCACAAAAGGACAGGGGGTAACCTACGAGCAGTACTTC.